A selection of T cell receptor beta chains follows, all from one sample in a study of T cells in Graves' hyperthyroidism and ophthalmopathy. TCRdb re-derived calls from the multiplex PCR reads in MiXCR, one entry per CDR3 protein. This table has 110,000 to 150,000 distinct CDR3 sequences, more than 20% appearing once. The sample was blood. The receptors derive from a woman in her fifties or sixties with Graves' hyperthyroidism that later progressed to Graves' ophthalmopathy. CDR3s leave out the opening cysteine and the closing phenylalanine or tryptophan.

V	J	CDR3
TRBV28	TRBJ1-1	ASSLGREAF
TRBV27	TRBJ2-3	ASSLRAGGPKDTQY
TRBV11-1	TRBJ2-2	ASSLVGSAITGELF
TRBV18	TRBJ2-7	ASSPPSSGSNEQY
TRBV28	TRBJ1-5	ASSPGPYGQPQH
TRBV11-2	TRBJ1-2	ASSLGIRGYT
TRBV6-9	TRBJ2-7	ASISGLAGSRAEQY
TRBV5-4	TRBJ2-5	ASSTRQGQETQY
TRBV19	TRBJ2-7	ASSIGQGEYEQY
TRBV7-9	TRBJ2-4	ASSLNGGNIQY
TRBV5-1	TRBJ1-1	ASSQITGNTEAF
TRBV7-2	TRBJ2-5	ASSLMTGGETQY
TRBV7-9	TRBJ1-2	ASSSDSNYGYT
TRBV20-1	TRBJ2-1	SATKREPPYNEQF
TRBV20-1	TRBJ1-2	SARDGPGQALHGYT
TRBV7-6	TRBJ2-7	ASSLGLRTDEQY
TRBV11-3	TRBJ2-1	ASSPGEGGQF
TRBV20-1	TRBJ1-1	SARNSGGATEAF
TRBV28	TRBJ1-5	ASSLRATEQPQH
TRBV9	TRBJ2-7	ASSTSLVNEQY
TRBV7-9	TRBJ2-2	ASSPSGTGNTGELF
TRBV24-1	TRBJ2-4	ATRWRQGMAKNIQY
TRBV27	TRBJ1-2	ASSRSWTADYGYT
TRBV7-9	TRBJ1-1	ASSETEVTEAF
TRBV20-1	TRBJ2-2	SADGATGELF
TRBV4-1	TRBJ1-4	ASSHPGQGGAGNEKLF
TRBV7-2	TRBJ1-1	ASSPHGTGDSEAF
TRBV11-2	TRBJ2-7	ASRSSGTPSEQY
TRBV12-3/TRBV12-4	TRBJ2-2	ASSLRGSHTGELF
TRBV20-1	TRBJ2-5	SARETSEETQY
TRBV7-9	TRBJ1-2	ASSRETPGYGYT
TRBV5-1	TRBJ1-2	ASSYGTGNADGYT
TRBV7-7	TRBJ2-5	ASSLSPSRQETQY